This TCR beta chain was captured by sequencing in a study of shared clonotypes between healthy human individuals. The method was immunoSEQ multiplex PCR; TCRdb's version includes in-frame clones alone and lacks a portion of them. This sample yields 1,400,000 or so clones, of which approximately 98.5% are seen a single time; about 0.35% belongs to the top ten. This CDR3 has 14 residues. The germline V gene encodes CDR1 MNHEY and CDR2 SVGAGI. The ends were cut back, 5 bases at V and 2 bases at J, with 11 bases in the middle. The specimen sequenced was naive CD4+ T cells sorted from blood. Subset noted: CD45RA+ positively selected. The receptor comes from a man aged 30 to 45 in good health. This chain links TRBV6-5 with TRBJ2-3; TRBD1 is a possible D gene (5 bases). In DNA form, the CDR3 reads TGTGCCAGCAGTCCAGGGTTAGACACAGATACGCAGTATTTT. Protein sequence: CASSPGLDTDTQYF.